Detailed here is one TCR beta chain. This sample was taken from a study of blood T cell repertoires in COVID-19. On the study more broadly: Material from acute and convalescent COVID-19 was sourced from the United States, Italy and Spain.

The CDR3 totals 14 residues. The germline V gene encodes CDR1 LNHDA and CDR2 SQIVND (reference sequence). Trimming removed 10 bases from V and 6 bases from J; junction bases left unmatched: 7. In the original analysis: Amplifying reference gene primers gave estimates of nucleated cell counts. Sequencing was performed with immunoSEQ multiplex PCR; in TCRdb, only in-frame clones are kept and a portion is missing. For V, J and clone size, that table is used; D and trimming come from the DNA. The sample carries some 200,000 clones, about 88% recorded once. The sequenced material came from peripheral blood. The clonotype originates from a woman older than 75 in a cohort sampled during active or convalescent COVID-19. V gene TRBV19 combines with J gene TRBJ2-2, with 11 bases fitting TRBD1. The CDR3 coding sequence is TGTGCCACCCAGGACAGGGGGCCGGCCGGGGAGCTGTTTTTT. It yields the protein CATQDRGPAGELFF.